This paragraph reports one TCR beta chain. This clone was observed once. The antigen it recognizes is unknown. Per-base qualities were not stored, and no clone one base away is much larger. The immunoSEQ Assay, a bias-controlled multiplex PCR, was used to amplify TCRbeta CDR3 regions from genomic DNA. In the original analysis: Within the assay, amplification of reference gene primers was used to estimate how many nucleated cells each sample contained. Sequence reads were collapsed and filtered to measure the absolute abundance of every unique TCRbeta CDR3 rearrangement. For each sample, productive Simpson clonality was calculated by taking the square root of Simpson's diversity index across productive rearrangements. TCRdb retrieved this table from immuneACCESS and kept in-frame rearrangements only. Not all clones are present; in checked studies, unresolved V genes account for under half, and no reason is known for the remainder. D and trimming were read from the DNA, whereas the V and J calls and clone size are those reported in that table. This sample has about 210,000 clones in its table, and roughly 94% of those were observed once. Jointly, the top ten make up approximately 1.2% of the sample.

CDR1 SGHAT and CDR2 FQNNGV were looked up in the germline V gene. Clipping removes 6 bases from V and 4 bases from J, with 8 as the unmatched junction base count. Including the terminal cysteine and phenylalanine, the CDR3 comprises 15 residues. Of the read, only the CDR3 DNA is kept; its 45 bases are in frame from base 1. The sample originates from a study of blood T cell repertoires in COVID-19 (TCRdb year 2020). Broadly, across the study: The collaborator samples originated in the United States, Italy and Spain and spanned the acute and convalescent phases of COVID-19. Subjects who had been exposed to COVID-19, were actively infected with it, or had recovered from it provided the deeply sampled blood TCRbeta repertoires that made up the dataset. A de-identified subject ID, COVID-19 status, age in years and sex were almost always included in the sample metadata. HLA class I and class II types, where available, came from metadata supplied by the sample provider rather than from assay-based typing. The repertoires were made available in a free public database intended to serve as a resource for research on the immune response to SARS-CoV-2. The material from the prospective study consisted of cDNA or gDNA derived from T cells, B-cell-depleted T cells, or PBMCs. Samples were obtained from the ongoing ImmuneRACE study (first 160 participants) and from roughly 1,300 subjects provided by 6 global collaborators. On the study overall, not on this receptor specifically: The quantity of clinical and demographic metadata differed by source and by participant and was supplied without curation.

The collaborating institutions used their own protocols to collect whole blood in K2EDTA tubes. For TCRbeta analysis, collaborators shipped samples as frozen whole blood, isolated PBMCs, or DNA extracted from either of those sample types. The sequencing input was peripheral blood. The receptor comes from a man younger than 40 with acute or convalescent COVID-19. The rearrangement combines TRBV11-2 with TRBJ2-2, with 7 middle bases fitting TRBD1. For the CDR3, the sequence is CASSRQGTRTGELFF. In nucleotide form, the sequence is TGTGCCAGCAGTAGACAGGGTACGCGCACCGGGGAGCTGTTTTTT.